This T cell receptor (beta chain) comes out of a study of shared clonotypes between healthy human individuals (dated by TCRdb to between 2020 and 2021). Context from the whole study: The cohort comprised two women and a few men aged 18 to 49 years. For each donor, three plates each were used for CD4 naive and CD4 memory, two plates were used for CD8 naive, and one plate was used for CD8 memory. The study deeply sequenced blood TCR repertoires of five healthy adults to estimate repertoire size and the extent of clonotype sharing between individuals. To increase sequencing depth and limit assay-specific biases, TCR repertoire library preparation and sequencing were carried out by different laboratories using diverse techniques. Each donor's leukapheresis produced roughly between roughly 0.9 and 8.9 billion PBMCs.

Comments on this clone: No antigen is known for it. No clone much larger than this one lies a single base away; base qualities are absent.

Donors were healthy HIV-negative adults with no recently reported acute infections or vaccinations. Only Caucasian adults living in Nashville, Tennessee, USA were represented among the donors. CD4+ T cells were enriched through magnetic negative selection, after which naive cells were positively selected on CD45RA and the remaining negative fraction served as the memory subset. After blood collection by leukapheresis, PBMCs were isolated using Ficoll-Histopaque density gradient centrifugation and then cryopreserved in the vapor phase of liquid nitrogen. Analytical flow cytometry was used to check the purity and quantity of every magnetically sorted T cell population. Genomic DNA was isolated from each sorted fraction and quantified by UV absorbance on a Nanodrop 2000c. Measured from the cysteine to the phenylalanine, the CDR3 is 15 residues long. Solely the CDR3 DNA is kept, with 45 bases framed from the first base. CDR1 is given as LNHDA and CDR2 as SQIVND, both from the germline V gene (reference sequence). V and J lose 5 bases and 4 bases, and a span of 14 bases separates them.

TCR CDR3 regions were amplified from genomic DNA by multiplex PCR using the deep immunoSEQ assay. Genomic DNA extracted from each cell subset was distributed evenly over all wells of several immunoSEQ 96-well plates, and each plate served as one replicate. For sorted subsets, around 200 ng genomic DNA, equal to about 30,000 T cell genomes, was loaded into each replicate PCR. Purified libraries were quantified with a Qubit 3.0 fluorometer, sized on a Bioanalyzer 2100, and re-quantified with the KAPA Library Quantification kit. A separate single-read 150-cycle Illumina NextSeq 550 flow cell was used to sequence each immunoSEQ 96-well plate. As for the authors' bioinformatics: Because only junctional sequences without quality scores were contained in the immunoSEQ output, filtering matching that applied to full-length reads could not be performed. To assign V/J genes and CDR3, sequences were annotated against IMGT germline references using PyIR, a Python wrapper for IgBLAST v1.9. Reads were filtered out if the reads had weak V/J assignments (E-value above 1e-6), no CDR3, stop codons, out-of-frame junctions, or ambiguous translated residues. A V3J clonotype was defined by an identical inferred V gene, J gene, and CDR3 amino acid sequence. To compute the percentage overlap between repertoires, the number of shared unique clonotypes was divided by the size of the smaller repertoire. Richness of each repertoire was evaluated using RTK rarefaction, the Chao1 estimator, and Recon v2.1 estimates of unobserved clonotypes. Generation probabilities for all TCRbeta clonotypes obtained by the gDNA method from a handful of donors were computed using OLGA. TCRdb provides this immuneACCESS table in a form limited to in-frame rearrangements. Some clones are lacking; in checked studies, under half of them reflect an unresolved V gene, and why the rest are absent is not known. From that table come the V and J calls and clone size; the DNA was used to work out D and trimming. The sample table shows roughly 1,000,000 clones, and about four fifths are seen once. The top ten hold approximately 0.52% of the sample.

What the authors observed across the whole study: Pairwise subsampling led to the expectation that sequencing depth would affect the degree of clonotype sharing among donors. Naive subsets generally had larger estimated clonotype richness than memory subsets. About 5% of naive CD4, around 4% of naive CD8, 2.3% of memory CD4, and over 0.35% of memory CD8 clonotypes were shared across several donors. Even with the large sequencing depth, rarefaction of the sorted-subset datasets indicated that sequencing was incomplete. Because the study included a small number of donors, the genetic and exposure-history diversity represented was limited. Higher generation probabilities were observed for clonotypes shared by all four sorted-subset donors than for non-shared clonotypes. Only blood was sampled, and tissue TCR repertoires likely differ from those in blood.

The TCR originated in a young man in good health. Some clones in this sample may be carry-over from other donors' samples. The rearrangement joined TRBV19 to TRBJ1-4, with no confident D gene call. Material for sequencing was memory CD4+ T cells from PBMCs. The meaning of the sample's cell subset or site label: CD45RA-negative fraction. The DNA reads as follows: TGTGCCAGTAGTCCCCGCCGGATTCTTAATGAAAAACTGTTTTTT. The resulting protein is CASSPRRILNEKLFF.